This is a list of T cell receptor beta chains from one sample in a study of blood T cell repertoires in COVID-19. Measured with immunoSEQ multiplex PCR; TCRdb has only the in-frame clones, and not every one. The sample carries about 150,000 clones, about 90% recorded once. Sequencing input: peripheral blood. The receptors originated from a middle-aged man with acute or convalescent COVID-19. Both conserved end residues are part of each CDR3. D genes are given only for firm matches. Some rows mark clone size as missing; the rest say once, few, many or name a class of expanded clone.

clone_size j_call d_call v_call cdr3_aa cdr3_nt
NA TRBJ2-3 TRBD1 TRBV28 CASSLRGTATDTQYF TGTGCCAGCAGCCTTAGGGGGACAGCCACAGATACGCAGTATTTT
NA TRBJ2-7 NA TRBV4-1 CASSQEWQSYEQYF TGCGCCAGCAGCCAAGAGTGGCAGTCCTACGAGCAGTACTTC
NA TRBJ1-5 NA TRBV7-2 CASSNRVNQPQHF TGTGCCAGCAGCAACAGGGTCAATCAGCCCCAGCATTTT
NA TRBJ2-2 TRBD1 TRBV5-4 CASSPGQGINTGELFF TGTGCCAGCAGCCCTGGACAGGGTATTAACACCGGGGAGCTGTTTTTT
NA TRBJ2-4 NA TRBV30 CAWPKNLEENIQYF TGTGCCTGGCCTAAAAATTTGGAGGAAAACATTCAGTACTTC
NA TRBJ1-1 TRBD1 TRBV7-8 CASRAGQGIGTEAFF TGTGCCAGCAGGGCCGGACAGGGTATTGGGACTGAAGCTTTCTTT
NA TRBJ2-1 TRBD2 TRBV6-2/TRBV6-3 CASSPIHGRGGYYNEQFF TGTGCCAGCAGCCCAATACACGGGCGGGGGGGCTACTACAATGAGCAGTTCTTC
NA TRBJ2-1 NA TRBV10-3 CAISESTGDNEQFF TGTGCCATCAGTGAGTCGACAGGAGACAATGAGCAGTTCTTC
NA TRBJ1-6 TRBD1 TRBV9 CASSAGQGDVNSPLHF TGTGCCAGCAGCGCCGGACAGGGGGATGTTAATTCACCCCTCCACTTT
NA TRBJ1-1 TRBD1 TRBV27 CASSRSGGKSRDTEAFF TGTGCCAGCAGCAGATCAGGGGGCAAGAGTCGGGACACTGAAGCTTTCTTT
NA TRBJ2-1 NA TRBV9 CASSVAWGGAYNEQFF TGTGCCAGCAGCGTAGCGTGGGGCGGAGCCTACAATGAGCAGTTCTTC
once TRBJ2-1 TRBD2 TRBV19 CASRPRTSGTYNEQFF TGTGCCAGTAGGCCAAGGACTAGCGGGACCTACAATGAGCAGTTCTTC
once TRBJ1-2 NA TRBV29-1 CSVEGLSDSYYGYTF TGCAGCGTTGAAGGTTTGAGCGACAGTTACTATGGCTACACCTTC
NA TRBJ1-3 NA TRBV2 CASNLGGPISGNTIYF TGTGCCAGTAACCTCGGCGGCCCAATCTCTGGAAACACCATATATTTT
NA TRBJ1-5 TRBD1 TRBV19 CASSPGQIHNQPQHF TGTGCCAGTAGTCCGGGACAGATCCACAATCAGCCCCAGCATTTT
once TRBJ2-4 NA TRBV12-3/TRBV12-4 CASSRLDIQYF TGTGCCAGCAGCCGGTTGGACATTCAGTACTTC
NA TRBJ1-2 NA TRBV19 CASRNGRDVDYGYTF TGTGCCAGTAGAAATGGGCGGGACGTCGACTATGGCTACACCTTC
NA TRBJ2-5 NA TRBV6-5 CASSYSFSQETQYF TGTGCCAGCAGTTACTCCTTCAGCCAAGAGACCCAGTACTTC
NA TRBJ2-7 NA TRBV10-3 CAISDSYEQYF TGTGCCATCAGTGATAGCTACGAGCAGTACTTC
once TRBJ2-1 TRBD2 TRBV4-1 CASSQGGSGRSSYNEQFF TGCGCCAGCAGCCAAGGTGGTAGCGGGAGGAGCTCCTACAATGAGCAGTTCTTC
NA TRBJ2-7 TRBD2 TRBV7-2 CASSLAGGSKAYEQYF TGTGCCAGCAGCTTAGCAGGCGGGAGCAAAGCCTACGAGCAGTACTTC
NA TRBJ2-1 TRBD2 TRBV2 CASSDGLLAGNNEQFF TGTGCCAGCAGTGACGGATTACTAGCGGGAAACAATGAGCAGTTCTTC
NA TRBJ1-2 NA TRBV2 CASSAGSNYGYTF TGTGCCAGCAGTGCAGGATCTAACTATGGCTACACCTTC
NA TRBJ1-4 TRBD1 TRBV14 CASSQVDRGRRDEKLFF TGTGCCAGCAGCCAGGTGGACAGGGGGCGAAGGGATGAAAAACTGTTTTTT
once TRBJ2-5 NA TRBV19 CASRGNQETQYF TGTGCCAGTCGGGGGAACCAAGAGACCCAGTACTTC
NA TRBJ1-1 TRBD1 TRBV19 CASSIQGATEAFF TGTGCCAGTAGTATTCAGGGGGCCACTGAAGCTTTCTTT
NA TRBJ2-5 TRBD1 TRBV28 CASSPGTGGGETQYF TGTGCCAGCAGCCCCGGGACAGGGGGCGGGGAGACCCAGTACTTC
NA TRBJ2-3 TRBD2 TRBV9 CASSVEAAGGLTDTQYF TGTGCCAGCAGCGTAGAGGCTGCGGGAGGGTTGACAGATACGCAGTATTTT
once TRBJ2-2 NA TRBV30 CAWSRRANTGELFF TGTGCCTGGAGTCGGCGGGCGAACACCGGGGAGCTGTTTTTT
NA TRBJ1-5 TRBD1 TRBV28 CASSFGDRGSNQPQHF TGTGCCAGCAGTTTCGGGGACAGAGGGAGCAATCAGCCCCAGCATTTT
NA TRBJ1-6 NA TRBV27 CASSFGRGYYNSPLHF TGTGCCAGCAGTTTTGGCAGGGGTTACTATAATTCACCCCTCCACTTT
NA TRBJ2-7 TRBD1 TRBV3-1/TRBV3-2 CASSPAGGGPREQYF TGTGCCAGCAGCCCCGCAGGGGGCGGCCCTCGGGAGCAGTACTTC
NA TRBJ1-1 NA TRBV21-1 CASSKVEEDRGWTEAFF TGTGCCAGCAGCAAGGTTGAGGAGGACAGGGGGTGGACTGAAGCTTTCTTT
NA TRBJ1-2 TRBD1 TRBV4-1 CASSPVPPRGLGYTF TGCGCCAGCAGCCCCGTCCCCCCCAGGGGGCTTGGCTACACCTTC
once TRBJ1-5 NA TRBV21-1 CASRFTRQNSNQPQHF TGTGCCAGCAGGTTCACCAGGCAGAATAGCAATCAGCCCCAGCATTTT
NA TRBJ1-5 NA TRBV28 CASSLWGQGGNQPQHF TGTGCCAGCAGTTTATGGGGGCAGGGAGGTAATCAGCCCCAGCATTTT
NA TRBJ2-1 TRBD2 TRBV30 CAWRGTSGGYNEQFF TGTGCCTGGAGAGGGACTAGCGGAGGATACAATGAGCAGTTCTTC
NA TRBJ2-3 TRBD1 TRBV6-4 CASSSQGALDTQYF TGTGCCAGCAGCTCACAGGGGGCTCTAGATACGCAGTATTTT
NA TRBJ2-5 NA TRBV5-5 CASSRQAQETQYF TGTGCCAGCAGCCGGCAGGCCCAAGAGACCCAGTACTTC
NA TRBJ1-2 NA TRBV3-1/TRBV3-2 CASSQGDNGYTF TGTGCCAGCAGCCAAGGAGACAATGGCTACACCTTC
NA TRBJ2-7 TRBD1 TRBV6-6 CASSLGQGAAYEQYF TGTGCCAGCAGCCTGGGACAGGGGGCGGCCTACGAGCAGTACTTC
NA TRBJ2-1 TRBD1 TRBV24-1 CATSYSGGRDEQFF TGTGCCACCAGTTACTCAGGGGGCAGGGATGAGCAGTTCTTC
NA TRBJ1-2 TRBD1 TRBV2 CASRTGGGYTF TGTGCCAGCAGGACAGGGGGAGGCTACACCTTC
NA TRBJ2-5 TRBD2 TRBV10-3 CAISTSGGETQYF TGTGCCATCAGTACTAGCGGGGGAGAGACCCAGTACTTC
NA TRBJ2-5 NA TRBV2 CASSEGGAQYF TGTGCCAGCAGTGAAGGCGGGGCCCAGTACTTC
once TRBJ2-7 NA TRBV13 CASSTLGGRLEQYF TGTGCCAGCAGCACCCTCGGGGGGCGCCTCGAGCAGTACTTC
NA TRBJ2-1 NA TRBV3-1/TRBV3-2 CASSPDGAQAAHRRREQFF TGTGCCAGCAGCCCAGACGGTGCCCAAGCAGCCCATCGACGCAGGGAGCAGTTCTTC
NA TRBJ2-3 NA TRBV6-6 CASTRDITDTQYF TGTGCCAGCACGAGGGACATCACAGATACGCAGTATTTT
NA TRBJ1-1 TRBD1 TRBV15 CATSVRQGTEAFF TGTGCCACCAGCGTCCGACAGGGCACTGAAGCTTTCTTT
NA TRBJ1-2 TRBD1 TRBV27 CASRDQGVYGYTF TGTGCCAGCAGAGATCAGGGGGTCTATGGCTACACCTTC
NA TRBJ1-1 TRBD1 TRBV28 CASSFSGQGASKAFF TGTGCCAGCAGTTTCTCGGGACAGGGGGCGAGTAAAGCTTTCTTT
once TRBJ2-2 TRBD1 TRBV7-3 CASSPTGGTGELFF TGTGCCAGCAGCCCGACAGGGGGCACCGGGGAGCTGTTTTTT
NA TRBJ2-1 NA TRBV9 CASSVVGGNYNEQFF TGTGCCAGCAGCGTAGTGGGGGGAAATTACAATGAGCAGTTCTTC